The following is a T cell receptor (beta chain) sequence with its context. The target antigen is unknown. Data came from immunoSEQ multiplex PCR; TCRdb stores just in-frame clones and leaves some out. The sample shows about 150,000 clones, approximately 86% of them seen only once. These data come from a study of cytomegalovirus exposure and HLA in healthy donors. In germline, CDR1 is SGHRS, CDR2 YFSETQ. The CDR3 totals 15 residues. Trimming cost V 6 bases and J 6 bases; bases outside gene matches: 10. Study observations and caveats: Rare sequences made up most TCRs, while some public TCRs were found in many donors. Reports described diagnosis of cytomegalovirus status by the classifier as highly specific and sensitive. Cytomegalovirus-associated TCR beta chains were listed, numbering more than 150. Within the approximately 110 validation repertoires, first-cohort TCR clusters tended to co-occur, according to a later analysis.

The sequenced material came from PBMCs. The source of this sequence is a man between 18 and 35 years old in good health and CMV-seropositive. The chain employs TRBV5-1 and TRBJ2-2, with 8 positions matching TRBD1. This chain's CDR3 is CASTFIRGQAGELFF. The DNA of the CDR3 is TGCGCCAGCACCTTCATCAGGGGGCAGGCCGGGGAGCTGTTTTTT. The full variable domain, its missing parts supplied by reference TRBV5-1 and TRBJ2-2, is KAGVTQTPRYLIKTRGQQVTLSCSPISGHRSVSWYQQTPGQGLQFLFEYFSETQRNKGNFPGRFSGRQFSNSRSEMNVSTLELGDSALYLCASTFIRGQAGELFFGEGSRLTVL.